One sample yielded the 16 T cell receptor beta chains listed below, sequenced in a study of blood T cell repertoires in COVID-19. Assay used: immunoSEQ multiplex PCR; TCRdb lists only in-frame clones, some missing. This table holds 250,000 to 400,000 clones, more than 75% found once. The sequencing input was peripheral blood. All receptors come from a man aged 50-60 years with active or convalescent COVID-19.

The chain links TRBV10-3 to TRBJ1-2, with D uncertain. Germline V gene data show CDR1 as ENHRY and CDR2 as SYGVKD. The V and J ends lost 4 bases and 2 bases respectively, with 8 bases between them. The CDR3 runs to 13 residues. The CDR3 nucleotides read TGTGCCATCAGTGCTCGGGGAAACTATGGCTACACCTTC. Its protein is CAISARGNYGYTF.

The chain combines TRBV28 with TRBJ1-2; no firm D call. The V and J ends lost 3 bases and 3 bases respectively, with 17 bases between them. CDR3 length: 16 amino acids. From germline, CDR1 is MDHEN and CDR2 SYDVKM. The CDR3 here is CASSLSAEARYYGYTF. DNA for the CDR3: TGTGCCAGCAGTTTGTCGGCGGAAGCCCGGTACTATGGCTACACCTTC.

The chain carries TRBV27 and TRBJ1-1; 8 bases are a match to TRBD1. CDR3 length: 14 amino acids. The germline CDR1 and CDR2 sequences are MNHEY and SMNVEV (reference sequence). J lost 8 bases, V lost 5 bases, and 10 bases had no gene match. The CDR3 protein is CASSTMTGVSEAFF. CDR3 coding DNA: TGTGCCAGCAGTACAATGACAGGGGTGAGCGAAGCTTTCTTT.

The chain uses TRBV30 and TRBJ2-1; 7 bases map to TRBD2. In germline, CDR1 is GTSNPN, CDR2 SVGIG (reference sequence). The V gene end was trimmed by 0 bases and the J gene end by 8 bases; junction bases not matched to a gene: 7. This CDR3 has 14 amino acids. CDR3 residues: CAWSVGGIGYEQFF. The DNA for the CDR3 is TGTGCCTGGAGTGTGGGGGGGATAGGTTATGAGCAGTTCTTC.

This clone was observed a single time. The chain employs TRBV9 and TRBJ1-6; D is possibly TRBD1 (6 bases). Germline V gene sequence: CDR1 SGDLS, CDR2 YYNGEE. The CDR3 sequence is 14 residues long. The V gene lost 6 bases and the J gene lost 8 bases, with 15 bases spanning the gap. The CDR3 DNA is TGTGCCAGCAACCCCGGGACATTCGATTCACCCCTCCACTTT. It translates to CASNPGTFDSPLHF.

The chain employs TRBV3-1 (or the pseudogene TRBV3-2) and TRBJ1-6; TRBD1 is a possible D gene (6 bases). V was cut by 2 bases and J by 8 bases, with 22 bases left in between. CDR3 size: 18 residues. Per the germline V gene, CDR1 is LGHDT and CDR2 is YNNKEL (reference sequence). The CDR3 region is CASSQPKGRGQGYSPLHF. The CDR3 DNA reads as TGTGCCAGCAGCCAACCTAAGGGGCGGGGGCAGGGATATTCACCCCTCCACTTT.

J is TRBJ1-3 and V is TRBV30, with D possibly being TRBD1 (6 bases). Germline CDR1 reads GTSNPN; CDR2 reads SVGIG (reference sequence). CDR3 length: 16 residues. The germline V and J ends were trimmed by 5 bases and 2 bases, with 19 bases remaining between them. CDR3 DNA: TGTGCCTGGGTAAGAACCACAGGGTCGCCTGGAAACACCATATATTTT. This codes for CAWVRTTGSPGNTIYF.

In its sample, this clone was seen once. CDR3 residues: CASSLGPEGYGYTF. The CDR3 DNA sequence: TGTGCCAGCAGCTTGGGCCCAGAGGGCTATGGCTACACCTTC. The chain carries TRBV5-4 and TRBJ1-2; D call uncertain. This CDR3 comprises 14 residues. From germline, CDR1 is SGHNT and CDR2 YYREEE (reference sequence). Between the trimmed V and J ends, which lost 0 bases and 4 bases, there was a span of 10 bases.

The chain has TRBV6-2 or TRBV6-3 and TRBJ1-2; weak D call: TRBD1 (6 bases). The germline V and J ends were trimmed by 6 bases and 0 bases, with 14 bases remaining between them. Germline values: CDR1 MNHEY, CDR2 SVGEGT. This CDR3 comprises 15 residues. The CDR3 protein is CASSPPDRSNYGYTF. CDR3 coding DNA: TGTGCCAGCAGCCCCCCGGACAGATCTAACTATGGCTACACCTTC.

The chain is built from TRBV6-5 and TRBJ2-5; TRBD1 agrees at 8 bases. The CDR3 loop spans 14 amino acids. The V gene's germline CDR1 is MNHEY and CDR2 SVGAGI. The V and J ends lost 7 bases and 3 bases, in that order; junction bases with no gene match: 7. Here the CDR3 reads CASTLRQGKETQYF. In DNA form, the CDR3 reads TGTGCCAGCACTCTAAGACAGGGGAAAGAGACCCAGTACTTC.

The V gene is TRBV24-1, the J gene TRBJ1-5; 7 bases line up with TRBD1. Germline CDR1 reads KGHDR; CDR2 reads SFDVKD. The CDR3 is 14 amino acids. V lost 8 bases, J lost 1 base, and 4 bases stayed unmatched. CDR3 sequence (DNA): TGTGCCACCAATGAGGGACAGAGCAATCAGCCCCAGCATTTT. Amino acids: CATNEGQSNQPQHF.

The chain couples TRBV4-1 to TRBJ2-5; D might be TRBD1 (6 bases). The CDR3 has 14 amino acids. The germline V gene encodes CDR1 MGHRA and CDR2 YSYEKL. V lost 1 base, J lost 3 bases, and 9 bases lay in between. The CDR3 spells CASSQGGLEETQYF. CDR3 DNA: TGCGCCAGCAGCCAAGGGGGGCTAGAAGAGACCCAGTACTTC.

The J gene is TRBJ1-5, the V gene TRBV7-8; D is ambiguous. Trimming cost V 1 base and J 6 bases, with 10 bases left between them. The CDR3 totals 14 residues. The germline gives CDR1 SGHVS, CDR2 FQNEAQ. Here the CDR3 reads CASSLGLSGQPQHF. CDR3 in DNA: TGTGCCAGCAGCTTAGGACTGTCGGGTCAGCCCCAGCATTTT.

In DNA form, the CDR3 reads TGTGCCAGCAGTCCCGGGACAGGAATTACGGGTCAGTACTTC. It yields the protein CASSPGTGITGQYF. The chain has TRBV2 and TRBJ2-7; TRBD1 aligns across 8 bases. After removal of 5 bases from V and 10 bases from J, the junction contained 13 bases not matched to a gene. The CDR3 contains 14 residues. The germline V gene has CDR1 SNHLY and CDR2 FYNNEI.

The chain has TRBV9 and TRBJ2-2; possible D gene TRBD2, 5 bases. The V gene lost 0 bases and the J gene lost 4 bases, with 10 bases spanning the gap. The CDR3 sequence is 15 residues long. Germline CDR1 and CDR2: SGDLS and YYNGEE. CDR3 protein: CASSVGGFGTGELFF. CDR3 nucleotides: TGTGCCAGCAGCGTAGGAGGGTTTGGCACCGGGGAGCTGTTTTTT.

V and J are TRBV7-9 and TRBJ2-3; TRBD1 matches 7 bases. CDR3 length equals 15 residues. The germline CDR1 and CDR2 sequences are SEHNR and FQNEAQ (reference sequence). Trimming at V came to 2 bases and at J to 1 base, leaving 3 bases not matched to a gene. The CDR3 protein is CASSLKGARTDTQYF. Here the CDR3 DNA reads TGTGCCAGCAGCTTAAAGGGGGCTCGCACAGATACGCAGTATTTT. The variable domain in full, with the rest retrieved from reference TRBV7-9 and TRBJ2-3, is DTGVSQNPRHKITKRGQNVTFRCDPISEHNRLYWYRQTLGQGPEFLTYFQNEAQLEKSRLLSDRFSAERPKGSFSTLEIQRTEQGDSAMYLCASSLKGARTDTQYFGPGTRLTVL.